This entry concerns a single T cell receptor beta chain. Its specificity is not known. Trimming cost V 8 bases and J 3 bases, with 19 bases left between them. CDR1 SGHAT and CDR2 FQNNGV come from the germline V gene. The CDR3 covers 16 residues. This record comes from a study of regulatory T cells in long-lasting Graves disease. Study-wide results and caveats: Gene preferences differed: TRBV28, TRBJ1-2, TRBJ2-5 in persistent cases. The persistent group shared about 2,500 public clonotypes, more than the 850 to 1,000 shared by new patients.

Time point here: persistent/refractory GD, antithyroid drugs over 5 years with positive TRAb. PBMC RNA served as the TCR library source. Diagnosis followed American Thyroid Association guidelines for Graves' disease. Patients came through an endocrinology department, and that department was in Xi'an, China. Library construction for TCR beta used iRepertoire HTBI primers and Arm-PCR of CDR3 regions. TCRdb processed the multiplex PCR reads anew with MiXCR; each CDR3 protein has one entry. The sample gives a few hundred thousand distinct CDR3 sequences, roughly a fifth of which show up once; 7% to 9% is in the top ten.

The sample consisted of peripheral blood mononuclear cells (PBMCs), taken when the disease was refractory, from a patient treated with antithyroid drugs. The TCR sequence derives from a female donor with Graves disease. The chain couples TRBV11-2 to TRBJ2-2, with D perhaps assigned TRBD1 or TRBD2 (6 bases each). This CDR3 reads CASDPGAGLDTGELFF. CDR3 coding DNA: TGTGCCAGCGATCCGGGGGCAGGGTTGGACACCGGGGAGCTGTTTTTT.